The next 28 T cell receptor beta chains were all read from a single sample in a study of T cells of healthy individuals. TCRdb redid the calling of the 5' RACE reads with MiXCR, one entry per CDR3 protein. Counted here are some 41,000 distinct CDR3 sequences, approximately 4.5% occurring once; the ten biggest clones make up approximately 8.5%. These receptors were collected from a human donor in good health.

This chain connects TRBV5-4 to TRBJ2-2, with D perhaps assigned TRBD1 or TRBD2 (5 bases each). The CDR3 contains 16 residues. Germline-derived CDR1 and CDR2 are SGHNT and YYREEE (reference sequence). Trimming took 0 bases from V and 0 from J, leaving 9 bases between them. The CDR3 region is CASSLDWDPNTGELFF. In DNA form, the CDR3 reads TGTGCCAGCAGCTTGGATTGGGACCCGAACACCGGGGAGCTGTTTTTT. The full variable domain, with the rest looked up from reference TRBV5-4 and TRBJ2-2, is ETGVTQSPTHLIKTRGQQVTLRCSSQSGHNTVSWYQQALGQGPQFIFQYYREEENGRGNFPPRFSGLQFPNYSSELNVNALELDDSALYLCASSLDWDPNTGELFFGEGSRLTVL.

The V gene is TRBV9, the J gene TRBJ2-3; possible D gene TRBD1, 5 bases. Germline V gene sequence: CDR1 SGDLS, CDR2 YYNGEE. The CDR3 contains 15 residues. Trimming shortened V by 0 bases and J by 6 bases, and 14 bases separated the two germline ends. The DNA for the CDR3 is TGTGCCAGCAGCGTAGACGAAGGGGCGCGGGATACGCAGTATTTT. It is translated as CASSVDEGARDTQYF.

This clonotype was counted at least ten times. The chain uses TRBV3-1 and TRBJ2-1, with 9 bases fitting TRBD2. With V trimmed by 2 bases and J by 8 bases, 7 bases remained unmatched. Germline CDR1 LGHDT, CDR2 YNNKEL (reference sequence). The CDR3 runs 15 residues. The CDR3 spells CASSQLGGGADEQFF. The CDR3 DNA sequence: TGTGCCAGCAGCCAACTTGGCGGGGGGGCGGATGAGCAGTTCTTC.

V gene TRBV2 combines with J gene TRBJ1-4; 10 nucleotides align to TRBD1. Trimming removed 9 bases from V and 4 bases from J; junction bases left unmatched: 2. This CDR3 comprises 13 residues. CDR1 is SNHLY and CDR2 is FYNNEI in the germline V gene. Here the CDR3 reads CASRDRGNEKLFF. DNA for the CDR3: TGTGCCAGTCGGGACAGGGGTAATGAAAAACTGTTTTTT.

This clonotype was observed a handful of times. The rearrangement uses TRBV5-1 and TRBJ2-7; D tentatively reads TRBD1 or TRBD2 (6 bases each). The V gene's germline CDR1 is SGHRS and CDR2 YFSETQ. The CDR3 sequence is 15 residues long. V was shortened by 0 bases and J by 0 bases, with 10 bases between the two germline ends. CDR3 in amino acids: CASSLDGGNSYEQYF. The CDR3 DNA is TGCGCCAGCAGCTTGGACGGGGGCAACTCCTACGAGCAGTACTTC.

This clonotype was seen repeatedly, ten times or more. One base away lies a much larger clone, so this may be a sequencing read error. This chain uses TRBV6-2 or TRBV6-3 with TRBJ2-6; unclear D gene. The CDR3 consists of 14 residues. Looked up from germline, CDR1 is MNHEY and CDR2 is SVGEGT. V was cut by 2 bases and J by 0 bases, with 2 bases left in between. The CDR3 loop reads CASSYNSGANVLTF. CDR3 nucleotides: TGTGCCAGCAGTTACAACTCTGGGGCCAACGTCCTGACTTTC.

This clonotype was picked up many times. This chain uses TRBV5-8 with TRBJ1-2, with 7 bases matching TRBD1. The germline V gene has CDR1 SGHTS and CDR2 YDEGEE. The CDR3 runs to 14 residues. J gave up 4 bases and V 5 bases, and 8 bases lay outside the gene matches. The CDR3 bases are TGTGCCAGCAGACGCGACAGGGAGGTCTATGGCTACACCTTC. Its translation is CASRRDREVYGYTF.

This clonotype was seen more than once but under ten times. The chain couples TRBV14 to TRBJ1-3; 7 bases fit TRBD1. The CDR3 is 16 amino acids. With V trimmed by 5 bases and J by 0 bases, 7 bases remained unmatched. The germline V gene encodes CDR1 SGHDN and CDR2 FVKESK. In nucleotides, the CDR3 is TGTGCCAGCAGCGTGACAGGGTTCTTCTCTGGAAACACCATATATTTT. Its translation is CASSVTGFFSGNTIYF. The variable domain in full, completed from reference TRBV14 and TRBJ1-3, reads EAGVTQFPSHSVIEKGQTVTLRCDPISGHDNLYWYRRVMGKEIKFLLHFVKESKQDESGMPNNRFLAERTGGTYSTLKVQPAELEDSGVYFCASSVTGFFSGNTIYFGEGSWLTVV.

V usage is TRBV2 and J usage is TRBJ2-7, with D possibly being TRBD1 (5 bases). The CDR3 length is 16 residues. The V gene's germline CDR1 is SNHLY and CDR2 FYNNEI. Between the trimmed V and J ends, which lost 5 bases and 0 bases, there was a span of 17 bases. The CDR3 sequence is CASSKRLGASSYEQYF. The CDR3 DNA sequence: TGTGCCAGCAGTAAAAGGTTAGGGGCTAGCTCCTACGAGCAGTACTTC.

This clonotype was picked up many times. CDR3 in amino acids: CSARGGPGETQYF. The CDR3 region has the DNA TGCAGCGCCCGGGGAGGGCCGGGGGAGACCCAGTACTTC. The V gene is TRBV29-1, the J gene TRBJ2-5, with 7 bases that match TRBD2. V shed 7 bases and J 5 bases; nucleotides not matched to a gene: 10. CDR1 SQVTM and CDR2 ANQGSEA come from the germline V gene. CDR3 length equals 13 residues.

The sample holds many counts of this clonotype. The chain has TRBV29-1 and TRBJ2-1; 8 nucleotides agree with TRBD1. The V segment lost 1 base and the J segment 4 bases; nucleotides outside the gene matches: 6. This CDR3 has 15 amino acids. The germline gives CDR1 SQVTM, CDR2 ANQGSEA. The CDR3 is CSVEGRRGHYNEQFF. DNA of the CDR3: TGCAGCGTTGAAGGGCGCAGGGGGCATTACAATGAGCAGTTCTTC.

As regards this clonotype: Given a much more abundant clone one base away, this may be a read error. The chain is built from TRBV2 and TRBJ1-6, with D perhaps TRBD1 (6 bases). CDR3 length equals 14 residues. CDR1 SNHLY and CDR2 FYNNEI come from the germline V gene. The CDR3 DNA reads TGTGCCAGCAGGGAGACAGGTCCGAATTCACCCCTCTACTTT. Translating gives CASRETGPNSPLYF.

The V call is TRBV5-5, the J call TRBJ2-3, with 8 bases identical to TRBD2. The V segment lost 2 bases and the J segment 3 bases; nucleotides outside the gene matches: 11. Germline CDR1 is SGHKS and CDR2 is YYEKEE (reference sequence). The CDR3 loop spans 17 amino acids. In DNA, the CDR3 is TGTGCCAGCAGCTTCCTCGGGTTCCGCGGGGGGACAGATACGCAGTATTTT. Its protein is CASSFLGFRGGTDTQYF.

This clonotype turned up a few times. J is TRBJ1-6 and V is TRBV7-2, with D possibly matching TRBD1 (6 bases). V shed 5 bases and J shed 0 bases, with 17 bases lying between them. There are 18 residues in the CDR3. Looked up from germline, CDR1 is SGHTA and CDR2 is FQGNSA. The CDR3 DNA is TGTGCCAGCAGCCAATGGGGGGCGGTCAGCTCCTATAATTCACCCCTCCACTTT. Protein sequence: CASSQWGAVSSYNSPLHF.

By share, this clonotype ranks as medium-sized. The chain joins TRBV6-1 to TRBJ2-1; D might be TRBD2 (6 bases). Germline V gene data show CDR1 as MNHNS and CDR2 as SASEGT. V shed 0 bases and J shed 0 bases, with 6 bases lying between them. The CDR3 spans 15 residues. The CDR3 DNA reads TGTGCCAGCAGTGAAGCGGGAGGCTCCTACAATGAGCAGTTCTTC. Protein sequence: CASSEAGGSYNEQFF.

This clonotype was observed at least ten times. The rearrangement links TRBV24-1 to TRBJ1-1; 7 bases are a match to TRBD1. The V gene's germline CDR1 is KGHDR and CDR2 SFDVKD. The CDR3 spans 12 residues. Trimming removed 10 bases from V and 2 bases from J; junction bases left unmatched: 3. Here the CDR3 reads CATRDSNTEAFF. CDR3 nucleotides: TGTGCCACGCGGGACAGCAACACTGAAGCTTTCTTT.

This clonotype was counted at least ten times. The chain joins TRBV7-8 to TRBJ2-7, with D tentatively TRBD2 (6 bases). From germline, CDR1 is SGHVS and CDR2 FQNEAQ. Deletions cut 5 bases from V and 3 bases from J, with 11 bases between. The CDR3 extends over 13 amino acids. CDR3 DNA: TGTGCCAGCAGCCCGGGACTTGTCTACGAGCAGTACTTC. This gives the protein CASSPGLVYEQYF.

The sample holds many counts of this clonotype. This rearrangement joins TRBV6-2 or TRBV6-3 to TRBJ2-7, with TRBD2 matching over 11 bases. The V and J ends lost 2 bases and 7 bases, in that order; junction bases with no gene match: 13. CDR1 and CDR2 (germline): MNHEY, SVGEGT. The CDR3 is 17 amino acids. This chain's CDR3 is CASSYELAGVSWREQYF. The CDR3 nucleotides are TGTGCCAGCAGTTACGAACTAGCGGGAGTCTCATGGAGGGAGCAGTACTTC.

Ten or more counts support this clonotype. This sequence joins TRBV12-3 or TRBV12-4 and TRBJ1-1, with 8 nucleotides matching TRBD1. Trimming removed 7 bases from V and 3 bases from J; junction bases left unmatched: 4. The CDR3 has 13 amino acids. The CDR3 here is CASTQGAYTEAFF. In DNA form, the CDR3 reads TGTGCCAGCACTCAGGGGGCGTACACTGAAGCTTTCTTT.

The chain has TRBV9 and TRBJ2-4, with D perhaps being TRBD1 or TRBD2 (6 bases each). Trimming left V 4 bases short and J 7 bases short, with 18 bases between. Germline CDR1 SGDLS, CDR2 YYNGEE. This CDR3 is 15 amino acids long. CDR3 amino acids: CASSPRPGGRNIQYF. CDR3 nucleotide sequence: TGTGCCAGCAGCCCCCGACCCGGGGGCCGGAACATTCAGTACTTC.

This clonotype showed up many times. The CDR3 loop reads CASSSGTNPSTDTQYF. The CDR3 region has the DNA TGTGCCAGCAGCTCCGGGACTAACCCTAGCACAGATACGCAGTATTTT. The V and J genes are TRBV6-4 and TRBJ2-3; 7 nucleotides agree with TRBD2. V lost 6 bases, J lost 0 bases, and 9 bases stayed unmatched. This CDR3 is 16 amino acids long. Germline CDR1 MRHNA, CDR2 SNTAGT.

This clonotype was seen ten or more times. V is TRBV7-9 and J is TRBJ2-1; 7 bases line up with TRBD1. Trimming cost V 2 bases and J 4 bases; bases outside gene matches: 5. The CDR3 runs to 15 residues. Germline V CDR1 and CDR2: SEHNR, FQNEAQ (reference sequence). CDR3 residues: CASSLTGTVYNEQFF. The CDR3, as DNA: TGTGCCAGCAGCTTAACCGGGACAGTTTACAATGAGCAGTTCTTC.

This clonotype occurred a few times. The chain is built from TRBV5-8 and TRBJ1-1; maybe TRBD1 (5 bases). V lost 4 bases and J 1 base, leaving 20 bases between the germline ends. Germline-derived CDR1 and CDR2 are SGHTS and YDEGEE. The CDR3 spans 17 residues. Here the CDR3 DNA reads TGTGCCAGCAGCCACCGGAGCAGCAGCGGGGGGAACACTGAAGCTTTCTTT. As protein: CASSHRSSSGGNTEAFF.

This clonotype came up many times. V is TRBV9 and J is TRBJ1-5; 7 positions match TRBD1. CDR1 is SGDLS, CDR2 YYNGEE, per germline. Trimming at V came to 3 bases and at J to 2 bases, leaving 5 bases not matched to a gene. The CDR3 consists of 15 residues. The CDR3 here is CASSAGGGGNQPQHF. The CDR3 DNA reads TGTGCCAGCAGCGCAGGGGGAGGGGGCAATCAGCCCCAGCATTTT. The variable domain in full, completed from reference TRBV9 and TRBJ1-5, reads DSGVTQTPKHLITATGQRVTLRCSPRSGDLSVYWYQQSLDQGLQFLIQYYNGEERAKGNILERFSAQQFPDLHSELNLSSLELGDSALYFCASSAGGGGNQPQHFGDGTRLSIL.

Ten or more counts support this clonotype. V is TRBV20-1 and J is TRBJ2-3, with D perhaps TRBD1 or TRBD2 (6 bases each). V lost 6 bases, J lost 5 bases, and 21 bases lay in between. The CDR3 totals 15 residues. From germline, CDR1 is DFQATT and CDR2 SNEGSKA (reference sequence). The CDR3 protein is CSADGSTGFGDTQYF. CDR3 nucleotide sequence: TGCAGTGCGGACGGGAGTACAGGGTTTGGAGATACGCAGTATTTT.

This clonotype was detected many times. The genes are TRBV7-9 and TRBJ1-1; D not resolved. Germline V CDR1 and CDR2: SEHNR, FQNEAQ (reference sequence). Trimming removed 1 base from V and 4 bases from J, with 10 bases in between. The CDR3 loop spans 14 amino acids. For the CDR3, the DNA is TGTGCCAGCAGCTTAGGCGGACTGGGCACTGAAGCTTTCTTT. This encodes CASSLGGLGTEAFF.

This clonotype was seen only a few times. The J gene is TRBJ1-3, the V gene TRBV6-5; no firm D call. Per germline, CDR1 MNHEY and CDR2 SVGAGI. This CDR3 spans 15 amino acids. V was pared by 0 bases and J by 1 base, with 7 bases between. This CDR3 is CASSYSFSSGNTIYF. The DNA for the CDR3 is TGTGCCAGCAGTTACTCTTTCTCGTCTGGAAACACCATATATTTT.

Ten or more counts support this clonotype. The chain recombines TRBV5-6 with TRBJ1-5; 7 bases map to TRBD1. The V and J ends lost 2 bases and 7 bases, in that order; junction bases with no gene match: 6. This CDR3 contains 14 residues. CDR1 and CDR2 (germline): SGHDT, YYEEEE. For the CDR3, the DNA is TGTGCCAGCAGCTTTGGGCAGGGGGACCAGCCCCAGCATTTT. Translated, it gives CASSFGQGDQPQHF.